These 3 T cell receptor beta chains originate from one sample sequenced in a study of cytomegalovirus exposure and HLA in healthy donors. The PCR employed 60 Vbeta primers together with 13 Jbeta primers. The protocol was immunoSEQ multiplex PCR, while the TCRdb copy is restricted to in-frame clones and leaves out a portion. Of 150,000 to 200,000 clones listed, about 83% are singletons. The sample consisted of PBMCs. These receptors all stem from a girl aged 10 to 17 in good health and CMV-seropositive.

The CDR3, as DNA: TGTGCCAGCAGAACCCGACAGGGGAATTCACCCCTCCACTTT. This translates into CASRTRQGNSPLHF. The rearrangement joins TRBV6-5 to TRBJ1-6; 8 bases agree with TRBD1. Germline V gives CDR1 MNHEY, CDR2 SVGAGI. This CDR3 has 14 residues. Unmatched junction bases numbered 5, after V lost 6 bases and J lost 7 bases.

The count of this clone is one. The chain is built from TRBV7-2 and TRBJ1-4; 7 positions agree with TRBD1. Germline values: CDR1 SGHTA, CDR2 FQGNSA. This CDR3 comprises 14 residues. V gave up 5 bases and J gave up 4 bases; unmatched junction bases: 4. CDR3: CASSQDRSNEKLFF. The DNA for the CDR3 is TGTGCCAGCAGCCAGGACAGGAGTAATGAAAAACTGTTTTTT.

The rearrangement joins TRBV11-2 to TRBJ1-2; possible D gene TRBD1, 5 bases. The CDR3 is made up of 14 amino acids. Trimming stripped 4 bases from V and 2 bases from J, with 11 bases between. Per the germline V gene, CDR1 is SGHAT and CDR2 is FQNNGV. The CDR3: CASSSTGGNYGYTF. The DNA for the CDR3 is TGTGCCAGCAGCTCCACGGGGGGGAACTATGGCTACACCTTC.